This TCR beta chain was obtained from a study of shared clonotypes between healthy human individuals. Germline V gene lookup returns CDR1 MDHEN and CDR2 SYDVKM. The CDR3 has 15 amino acids. Trimming shortened V by 1 base and J by 4 bases, and 13 bases separated the two germline ends. Generated by immunoSEQ multiplex PCR, the TCRdb table keeps only in-frame clones and is missing some. In the table there are hundreds of thousands of clones, 97% of which are singletons. What was sequenced was naive CD4+ T cells sorted from blood. Subset in this sample: CD45RA+ positively selected. This TCR was recovered from a woman aged 25 to 45 in good health. The genes are TRBV28 and TRBJ1-2; D is undetermined. DNA for the CDR3: TGTGCCAGCAGTTTATCGGCTCGGGTAGGCTATGGCTACACCTTC. The encoded protein is CASSLSARVGYGYTF.